The 6 T cell receptor beta chains given below trace back to one sample, sequenced in a study of blood T cell repertoires in COVID-19. Sequencing was performed with immunoSEQ multiplex PCR; in TCRdb, only in-frame clones are kept and a portion is missing. Among under 50,000 clones listed, approximately 88% were seen once. The sequencing sample was made of peripheral blood. The receptors shown here come from a woman between 40 and 50 years old with acute or convalescent COVID-19.

The chain couples TRBV2 to TRBJ1-5, with D possibly matching TRBD1 (6 bases). There are 15 residues in the CDR3. Trimming removed 4 bases at V and 7 bases at J, with 17 bases between. CDR1 is SNHLY and CDR2 is FYNNEI in the germline V gene. The chain's CDR3 is CASSVQRGRIQPQHF. Written as DNA, the CDR3 is TGTGCCAGCAGTGTACAAAGGGGGAGAATCCAGCCCCAGCATTTT.

This clone was seen a single time. The V gene is TRBV28, the J gene TRBJ1-2; possible D gene TRBD1, 6 bases. This CDR3 has 14 residues. Germline V lookup: CDR1 MDHEN, CDR2 SYDVKM. V shed 4 bases and J shed 1 base, with 10 bases lying between them. CDR3 in amino acids: CASSSQDSNYGYTF. CDR3 coding DNA: TGTGCCAGCAGTTCACAGGACAGTAACTATGGCTACACCTTC.

This sequence joins TRBV18 and TRBJ1-1, with 7 bases aligning to TRBD1. There are 18 residues in the CDR3. Germline CDR1 and CDR2: KGHSH and LQKENI. The V gene end was trimmed by 2 bases and the J gene end by 3 bases; junction bases not matched to a gene: 15. CDR3 protein: CASSPTGQLTVGYTEAFF. Here the CDR3 DNA reads TGTGCCAGCTCACCAACGGGACAGCTAACGGTCGGGTACACTGAAGCTTTCTTT.

The J gene is TRBJ2-7, the V gene TRBV19; perhaps TRBD1 as D (6 bases). This CDR3 contains 14 residues. Germline CDR1 reads LNHDA; CDR2 reads SQIVND (reference sequence). V gave up 1 base and J gave up 0 bases, with 7 bases separating them. CDR3 sequence: CASSIGDNSYEQYF. DNA for the CDR3: TGTGCCAGTAGTATAGGGGACAACTCCTACGAGCAGTACTTC.

The chain links TRBV3-1 (or the pseudogene TRBV3-2) to TRBJ1-1, with 9 bases that match TRBD1. V shed 2 bases, J shed 0 bases, and the junction held 1 base outside the gene matches. Germline CDR1 and CDR2: LGHDT and YNNKEL (reference sequence). This CDR3 is built from 15 residues. The CDR3 DNA reads TGTGCCAGCAGCCAAAACAGGGGGCTGAACACTGAAGCTTTCTTT. It encodes CASSQNRGLNTEAFF.

This chain links TRBV6-4 with TRBJ2-1; 8 bases match TRBD1. J was trimmed by 0 bases and V by 3 bases; bases with no gene match: 1. Germline V CDR1 and CDR2: MRHNA, SNTAGT. The CDR3 spans 15 residues. As DNA, the CDR3 is TGTGCCAGCAGTGAACAGGGGGGCTCCTACAATGAGCAGTTCTTC. Encoded protein: CASSEQGGSYNEQFF.